These 20 T cell receptor beta chains came from one sample sequenced in a study of cytomegalovirus exposure and HLA in healthy donors. The PCR was carried out with 60 Vbeta primers and 13 Jbeta primers. Libraries were prepared by immunoSEQ multiplex PCR; TCRdb keeps only in-frame clonotypes and omits some of them. The top ten clones hold 4.9% of a sample with approximately 160,000 clones, roughly 74% of them seen once. The sequenced sample consisted of PBMCs. The source of these receptors is a male donor in good health and CMV-seronegative.

The chain couples TRBV29-1 to TRBJ2-1, with a possible D match to TRBD1 (5 bases). Trimming stripped 4 bases from V and 4 bases from J, with 14 bases between. CDR3 size: 14 residues. From germline, CDR1 is SQVTM and CDR2 ANQGSEA. The CDR3 protein is CSVVGAGLYNEQFF. DNA for the CDR3: TGCAGCGTTGTAGGGGCCGGGCTTTACAATGAGCAGTTCTTC.

V is TRBV7-8 and J is TRBJ2-1; 12 bases are a match to TRBD2. The junction had 6 bases not matched to a gene; V was cut back by 3 bases and J by 9 bases. Germline CDR1 SGHVS, CDR2 FQNEAQ. The CDR3 spans 15 residues. In nucleotides, the CDR3 is TGTGCCAGCAGCTTTGCTAGCGGGGGGGCTCCTGAGCAGTTCTTC. Translated: CASSFASGGAPEQFF.

The gene calls are TRBV15 and TRBJ1-5, with TRBD1 matching 9 bases. Germline V gene lookup returns CDR1 LNHNV and CDR2 YYDKDF (reference sequence). This CDR3 contains 19 residues. Trimming cost V 2 bases and J 1 base; bases outside gene matches: 12. CDR3 sequence (DNA): TGTGCCACCAGCAGATCCGGGACAGGGAGGTTTAGGAGCAATCAGCCCCAGCATTTT. This encodes CATSRSGTGRFRSNQPQHF. The full variable domain, completed using reference TRBV15 and TRBJ1-5, is DAMVIQNPRYQVTQFGKPVTLSCSQTLNHNVMYWYQQKSSQAPKLLFHYYDKDFNNEADTPDNFQSRRPNTSFCFLDIRSPGLGDTAMYLCATSRSGTGRFRSNQPQHFGDGTRLSIL.

The gene calls are TRBV5-1 and TRBJ2-5; D ambiguous. The CDR3 totals 11 residues. CDR1 and CDR2 from the germline V gene are SGHRS and YFSETQ. V was cut by 4 bases and J by 3 bases, with 4 bases left in between. CDR3 loop: CASSIEETQYF. CDR3 coding DNA: TGCGCCAGCAGCATCGAAGAGACCCAGTACTTC.

To note about this clone: An end of the junction does not agree with germline; a read error may underlie this. The V call is TRBV20-1, the J call TRBJ1-2, with D perhaps TRBD1 (6 bases). Germline V gene data show CDR1 as DFQATT and CDR2 as SNEGSKA (reference sequence). CDR3 size: 11 residues. The CDR3 nucleotides read TGCAGTGCTAGAGATCGCAACAGGGTTTTGTTT. As protein: CSARDRNRVLF.

V usage is TRBV19 and J usage is TRBJ2-2; tentative D call: TRBD2 (5 bases). The length of the CDR3 is 13 residues. CDR1 and CDR2 from the germline V gene are LNHDA and SQIVND (reference sequence). V gave up 8 bases and J gave up 5 bases, with 12 bases separating them. CDR3 amino acids: CASYGVWTGELFF. CDR3 coding DNA: TGTGCCAGTTACGGGGTATGGACCGGGGAGCTGTTTTTT.

This clone was seen just once. The chain joins TRBV18 to TRBJ1-3, with D perhaps TRBD1 (6 bases). The ends were cut back, 4 bases at V and 4 bases at J, with 17 bases in the middle. The germline V gene encodes CDR1 KGHSH and CDR2 LQKENI. The CDR3 covers 16 residues. In DNA, the CDR3 is TGTGCCAGCTCACACGAACAGGGCCCGCGAGGAAACACCATATATTTT. Amino acids: CASSHEQGPRGNTIYF.

This clone showed up just a few times. This sequence joins TRBV29-1 and TRBJ2-1; TRBD1 matches 7 bases. Germline-derived CDR1 and CDR2 are SQVTM and ANQGSEA. With V trimmed by 3 bases and J by 7 bases, 6 bases remained unmatched. The CDR3 is made up of 13 amino acids. The CDR3 is CSVDPDRLNEQFF. CDR3 nucleotide sequence: TGCAGCGTTGATCCGGACAGGTTGAATGAGCAGTTCTTC.

The gene calls are TRBV7-2 and TRBJ1-2, with 7 bases matching TRBD1. The length of the CDR3 is 13 residues. V lost 4 bases, J lost 7 bases, and 6 bases stayed unmatched. Germline CDR1 is SGHTA and CDR2 is FQGNSA. The chain's CDR3 is CASSSDRVGGYTF. In DNA form, the CDR3 reads TGTGCCAGCAGCTCCGACAGGGTCGGTGGCTACACCTTC.

The chain is built from TRBV5-6 and TRBJ1-2, with TRBD1 as a possible D gene (6 bases). The germline V gene has CDR1 SGHDT and CDR2 YYEEEE. Trimming took 4 bases from V and 8 from J, leaving 12 bases between them. This CDR3 comprises 12 residues. The CDR3 spells CASSRGGRGYTF. CDR3 nucleotide sequence: TGTGCCAGCAGCCGAGGGGGACGGGGCTACACCTTC.

The chain recombines TRBV10-3 with TRBJ2-7; the match to TRBD2 covers 13 bases. V dropped 3 bases and J dropped 4; count of bases not matched to a gene: 3. The CDR3 runs to 15 residues. In germline, CDR1 is ENHRY, CDR2 SYGVKD. The CDR3 reads CAISDPGLAGYEQYF. The CDR3 nucleotides read TGTGCCATCAGTGACCCGGGACTAGCGGGATACGAGCAGTACTTC.

CDR3 loop: CATSRDWSGNSNQPQHF. CDR3 nucleotides: TGTGCCACCAGCAGAGATTGGTCGGGTAATAGCAATCAGCCCCAGCATTTT. The V call is TRBV15, the J call TRBJ1-5; D unclear. With 0 bases removed from V and 0 bases from J, the gap between germline ends came to 12 bases. The germline V gene has CDR1 LNHNV and CDR2 YYDKDF (reference sequence). This CDR3 region has 17 residues.

The chain uses TRBV11-2 and TRBJ2-1; maybe TRBD2 (5 bases). The CDR3 is made up of 11 amino acids. CDR1 is SGHAT and CDR2 is FQNNGV in the germline V gene. V was pared by 5 bases and J by 10 bases, with 9 bases between. CDR3 in amino acids: CASSRSGEQFF. DNA of the CDR3: TGTGCCAGCAGCCGTTCGGGGGAGCAGTTCTTC.

This rearrangement joins TRBV19 to TRBJ1-5; 10 positions agree with TRBD1. Germline V CDR1 and CDR2: LNHDA, SQIVND (reference sequence). V lost 5 bases to trimming and J lost 2 bases; unmatched junction nucleotides: 3. This CDR3 is 15 amino acids long. The CDR3 loop reads CASSAGTGGNQPQHF. The CDR3 nucleotides read TGTGCCAGTAGTGCGGGGACAGGGGGCAATCAGCCCCAGCATTTT.

This chain uses TRBV2 with TRBJ2-3, with TRBD1 as a possible D gene (6 bases). This CDR3 comprises 13 residues. Germline CDR1 reads SNHLY; CDR2 reads FYNNEI. V was pared by 7 bases and J by 6 bases, with 14 bases between. The CDR3 nucleotides read TGTGCCAGCAATTTTGGGGGCCCTGATACGCAGTATTTT. This gives the protein CASNFGGPDTQYF.

The chain carries TRBV15 and TRBJ2-1; 7 bases line up with TRBD1. Germline CDR1 reads LNHNV; CDR2 reads YYDKDF (reference sequence). This CDR3 has 15 amino acids. V lost 0 bases to trimming and J lost 1 base; unmatched junction nucleotides: 0. CDR3 DNA: TGTGCCACCAGCAGAGAGGACAGGTCCTACAATGAGCAGTTCTTC. Its translation: CATSREDRSYNEQFF.

This clone was observed once. This CDR3 is CASSEVRQGQPQHF. The CDR3 nucleotides read TGCGCCAGCAGTGAAGTCCGCCAGGGGCAGCCCCAGCATTTT. The chain links TRBV10-2 to TRBJ1-5, with D possibly matching TRBD1 (6 bases). V was pared by 3 bases and J by 7 bases, with 13 bases between. CDR1 and CDR2 (germline): WSHSY, SAAADI. The CDR3 extends over 14 amino acids.

The rearrangement uses TRBV10-3 and TRBJ1-5; possibly TRBD1 for D (5 bases). CDR3 size: 12 residues. Germline lookup yields CDR1 ENHRY and CDR2 SYGVKD. Trimming took 4 bases from V and 5 from J, leaving 6 bases between them. This CDR3 is CAISGGDQPQHF. Written as DNA, the CDR3 is TGTGCCATCAGTGGGGGCGATCAGCCCCAGCATTTT.

The genes are TRBV7-9 and TRBJ1-4; TRBD1 is a possible D gene (6 bases). CDR1 is SEHNR and CDR2 is FQNEAQ in the germline V gene (reference sequence). V was clipped by 1 base and J by 8 bases, with 11 bases between them. The CDR3 is made up of 14 amino acids. CDR3 residues: CASSLGRGYEKLFF. The CDR3 DNA sequence: TGTGCCAGCAGCTTAGGCAGGGGCTACGAAAAACTGTTTTTT.

The chain carries TRBV7-9 and TRBJ2-3; D possibly corresponds to TRBD1 (5 bases). The germline V and J ends were trimmed by 6 bases and 6 bases, with 10 bases remaining between them. Per the germline V gene, CDR1 is SEHNR and CDR2 is FQNEAQ (reference sequence). The length of the CDR3 is 12 residues. CDR3 DNA: TGTGCCAGCAGTCCCTCAGGGGATACGCAGTATTTT. This encodes CASSPSGDTQYF.